The T cell receptor (beta chain) under discussion was sequenced for a study of blood T cell repertoires in COVID-19 (dated by TCRdb to 2018 to 2021). General notes on the study: Samples covering the acute and convalescent phases of COVID-19 were provided by collaborators in the United States, Italy and Spain. The repertoires were released in a freely available public database meant as a resource for research on the immune response to SARS-CoV-2. The material from the prospective study consisted of cDNA or gDNA derived from T cells, B-cell-depleted T cells, or PBMCs. Samples were obtained from the ongoing ImmuneRACE study (first 160 participants) and from roughly 1,300 subjects provided by 6 global collaborators. A de-identified subject ID, COVID-19 status, age in years and sex were almost always included in the sample metadata. HLA class I and class II types, where available, came from metadata supplied by the sample provider rather than from assay-based typing. Deeply sampled blood TCRbeta repertoires from subjects exposed to, actively infected with, or recovered from COVID-19 were included in the dataset.

As to this clone: Its antigen is not yet known. It has no much larger one-base neighbor in the sample; base qualities were not kept.

Trimming at the junction amounts to 5 bases on V and 1 base on J, and the germline ends lie 14 bases apart. Looking up the germline V gene yields CDR1 MNHNS and CDR2 SASEGT. Including the terminal cysteine and phenylalanine, the CDR3 comprises 15 residues. The DNA shown is the 45-base CDR3, in frame from base 1. What the work shows at the level of the full study, not this receptor alone: How much clinical and demographic metadata was included differed by source and by participant, and the metadata was provided uncurated.

TCRbeta CDR3 regions were amplified from genomic DNA by means of the immunoSEQ Assay, a bias-controlled multiplex PCR. As for the original processing: Within the assay, amplification of reference gene primers was used to estimate how many nucleated cells each sample contained. To quantify the absolute abundance of each unique TCRbeta CDR3 rearrangement, sequence reads were collapsed and filtered. Productive Simpson clonality was computed per sample as the square root of Simpson's diversity index over productive rearrangements. TCRdb carries this immuneACCESS record with in-frame sequences only. Its versions omit some clonotypes, under half of them owing to an unresolved V gene in the studies checked, with the rest unexplained. That table is the source of V, J and clone size, and D and trimming were worked out from the DNA. The sample profile shows hundreds of thousands of clones; 70% to 90% of them were found once. Jointly, the top ten make up around 3% of the sample.

In Seattle, one collaborating source enrolled patients while the infection was active and tracked those patients longitudinally over the course of disease. Each collaborating institution followed its own protocols to collect whole blood in K2EDTA tubes. For TCRbeta analysis, collaborators shipped samples in one of three forms: frozen whole blood, isolated PBMCs, or DNA extracted from either of those sample types. The sequence is built from TRBV6-1 and TRBJ2-5; the D gene is possibly TRBD2, with 6 bases matching. The sample taken for sequencing was peripheral blood. The sequence was obtained from a woman in her 30s with COVID-19, enrolled during active disease. In nucleotide form, the sequence is TGTGCCAGCAGTCACTATCCGGGGGTCCAAGAGACCCAGTACTTC. It translates as CASSHYPGVQETQYF.